Listed below are T cell receptor beta chains from one sample, sequenced in a study of blood T cell repertoires in COVID-19. Sequencing was performed with immunoSEQ multiplex PCR; in TCRdb, only in-frame clones are kept and a portion is missing. The table lists about 50,000 clones, over 75% of them singletons. Sequencing was done on a sample of peripheral blood. These receptors originate from a human donor in a cohort sampled during active COVID-19. The CDR3 runs from the conserved cysteine through the conserved F or W. Fields, in order: D gene, clone size, J gene, V gene, CDR3 protein, CDR3 DNA. The D gene is left open where the match is weak. Rows may omit the clone size; those that give it use once, few, many or a size class.

NA,NA,TRBJ1-2,TRBV6-4,CASRQGTRGGYTF,TGTGCCAGCAGGCAGGGTACAAGGGGAGGCTACACCTTC
TRBD1,NA,TRBJ1-2,TRBV29-1,CSAIGTGVWGYTF,TGCAGCGCCATAGGGACAGGGGTGTGGGGCTACACCTTC
TRBD2,NA,TRBJ2-7,TRBV6-5,CASSPIAGAPYEQYF,TGTGCCAGCAGTCCAATAGCGGGGGCACCCTACGAGCAGTACTTC
TRBD1,NA,TRBJ2-4,TRBV6-5,CASREDRVKNIQYF,TGTGCCAGCAGGGAGGACAGGGTAAAAAACATTCAGTACTTC
TRBD1,NA,TRBJ1-1,TRBV11-3,CASAARGQTEAFF,TGTGCCAGCGCAGCCAGGGGGCAAACTGAAGCTTTCTTT
NA,NA,TRBJ2-5,TRBV5-8,CASRTTTQYF,TGTGCCAGCAGGACAACGACCCAGTACTTC
TRBD1,few,TRBJ1-5,TRBV30,CAPSSTGDPKLNQPQHF,TGTGCCCCCTCCTCCACAGGGGACCCCAAACTTAATCAGCCCCAGCATTTT
TRBD2,few,TRBJ2-5,TRBV18,CASSPPGSGGAKTQYF,TGTGCCAGCTCACCACCGGGTAGCGGGGGGGCCAAGACCCAGTACTTC
NA,NA,TRBJ1-5,TRBV19,CASSILDINQPQHF,TGTGCCAGTAGTATCCTGGACATCAATCAGCCCCAGCATTTT
NA,many,TRBJ2-2,TRBV5-1,CASSLTWTKDGELFF,TGCGCCAGCAGCTTGACTTGGACAAAGGACGGGGAGCTGTTTTTT
NA,NA,TRBJ1-2,TRBV21-1,CASTTGGAIYGYTF,TGTGCCAGTACGACAGGGGGCGCGATCTATGGCTACACCTTC
NA,NA,TRBJ1-5,TRBV12-3/TRBV12-4,CASRGGLYQPQHF,TGTGCCAGCAGGGGGGGGCTCTATCAGCCCCAGCATTTT
NA,NA,TRBJ1-1,TRBV21-1,CASSKVFKGQGDTEAFF,TGTGCCAGCAGCAAAGTATTTAAGGGACAGGGGGACACTGAAGCTTTCTTT
NA,NA,TRBJ2-7,TRBV29-1,CSVVGGGQQYF,TGCAGCGTTGTAGGCGGGGGCCAGCAGTACTTC
TRBD2,NA,TRBJ2-1,TRBV7-9,CASSSGTSSYNEQFF,TGTGCCAGCAGTTCCGGGACTAGCTCGTACAATGAGCAGTTCTTC
NA,NA,TRBJ1-5,TRBV7-9,CASSQGFANQPQHF,TGTGCCAGCAGTCAGGGGTTCGCAAATCAGCCCCAGCATTTT
NA,NA,TRBJ1-2,TRBV30,CAWSVGHNYGYTF,TGTGCCTGGAGTGTAGGACACAACTATGGCTACACCTTC
NA,NA,TRBJ1-4,TRBV2,CASGGDYGNEKLFF,TGTGCCAGCGGGGGGGACTATGGGAATGAAAAACTGTTTTTT
TRBD1,NA,TRBJ1-3,TRBV19,CASSLDRGPGNTIYF,TGTGCCAGTAGTCTGGACAGGGGGCCTGGAAACACCATATATTTT
NA,once,TRBJ2-7,TRBV9,CASSVGRSQNYEQYF,TGTGCCAGCAGCGTAGGTCGCAGTCAAAACTACGAGCAGTACTTC
NA,NA,TRBJ2-7,TRBV11-2,CASSHPGLNVRRQYF,TGTGCCAGCAGCCACCCAGGGCTAAACGTACGTCGTCAGTACTTC
NA,NA,TRBJ2-7,TRBV9,CASSVARQSYEQYF,TGTGCCAGCAGCGTAGCCAGACAATCCTACGAGCAGTACTTC
NA,NA,TRBJ2-3,TRBV27,CASSYQGGTDTQYF,TGTGCCAGCAGTTACCAGGGGGGAACAGATACGCAGTATTTT
NA,few,TRBJ1-5,TRBV7-9,CASSLSSNQPQHF,TGTGCCAGCAGCTTAAGCAGCAATCAGCCCCAGCATTTT
NA,NA,TRBJ2-1,TRBV2,CASMSGGEQFF,TGTGCCAGCATGTCCGGGGGTGAGCAGTTCTTC
TRBD2,NA,TRBJ2-3,TRBV3-1/TRBV3-2,CASSPGTSGVVGF,TGTGCCAGCAGCCCGGGGACTAGCGGGGTGGTCGGTTTT
TRBD1,NA,TRBJ2-2,TRBV5-5,CASSLIGDRIAGELFF,TGTGCCAGCAGCTTGATCGGGGACAGGATCGCCGGGGAGCTGTTTTTT
NA,NA,TRBJ1-1,TRBV21-1,CASSADTEAFF,TGTGCCAGCAGCGCGGACACTGAAGCTTTCTTT
NA,NA,TRBJ2-6,TRBV28,CASTVAGSGANVLTF,TGTGCCAGCACCGTCGCGGGATCTGGGGCCAACGTCCTGACTTTC
TRBD1,NA,TRBJ1-2,TRBV10-1,CASSPGGSYGYTF,TGCGCCAGCAGTCCAGGGGGCAGCTATGGCTACACCTTC
TRBD2,NA,TRBJ2-3,TRBV7-9,CASSSSGGATDTQYF,TGTGCCAGCAGCTCGAGCGGGGGGGCCACAGATACGCAGTATTTT
TRBD2,NA,TRBJ2-2,TRBV10-2,CASCLAGYTGELFF,TGCGCCAGCTGCTTAGCGGGGTACACCGGGGAGCTGTTTTTT
NA,NA,TRBJ2-2,TRBV6-6,CASSYTRTVTGGELFF,TGTGCCAGCAGTTACACTCGAACAGTAACTGGCGGGGAGCTGTTTTTT
NA,NA,TRBJ1-2,TRBV5-5,CASSADWNYGYTF,TGTGCCAGCAGCGCTGACTGGAACTATGGCTACACCTTC
TRBD1,NA,TRBJ1-6,TRBV18,CASSRLELGTGEYYNSPLHF,TGTGCCAGCTCACGACTGGAACTCGGGACAGGGGAATACTATAATTCACCCCTCCACTTT
TRBD2,NA,TRBJ2-1,TRBV11-1,CASSPRLAGTYNEQFF,TGTGCCAGCAGCCCCAGACTAGCGGGGACCTACAATGAGCAGTTCTTC
TRBD1,NA,TRBJ1-5,TRBV27,CASRGTVYSNQPQHF,TGTGCCAGCAGGGGGACAGTTTATAGCAATCAGCCCCAGCATTTT
NA,NA,TRBJ1-5,TRBV10-3,CATSIEGKGQPQHF,TGTGCCACCTCCATAGAGGGAAAGGGTCAGCCCCAGCATTTT
TRBD2,NA,TRBJ2-7,TRBV7-9,CASSLGLAGGRGLSYEQYF,TGTGCCAGCAGCTTGGGACTAGCGGGGGGACGAGGCCTCTCCTACGAGCAGTACTTC
NA,once,TRBJ1-1,TRBV7-3,CASSSQGNTEAFF,TGTGCCAGCAGCTCCCAGGGGAACACTGAAGCTTTCTTT
TRBD1,few,TRBJ2-7,TRBV19,CASSIGNRGHLSEQYF,TGTGCCAGTAGTATAGGGAACAGGGGGCATTTAAGTGAGCAGTACTTC
NA,NA,TRBJ2-1,TRBV11-2,CASSLFGPRAPMYNEQFF,TGTGCCAGCAGCTTATTCGGTCCCCGAGCCCCCATGTACAATGAGCAGTTCTTC
NA,NA,TRBJ1-4,TRBV7-8,CASSLDRAGRENEKLFF,TGTGCCAGCAGCTTAGATCGGGCAGGGCGAGAGAATGAAAAACTGTTTTTT
NA,NA,TRBJ2-3,TRBV28,CASSGLGGRDTQYF,TGTGCCAGCAGCGGCTTGGGGGGGCGAGATACGCAGTATTTT
TRBD1,NA,TRBJ2-7,TRBV28,CASSFDRVEQYF,TGTGCCAGCAGTTTCGACAGGGTTGAGCAGTACTTC
TRBD1,NA,TRBJ1-1,TRBV5-1,CASSNDRVNTEAFF,TGCGCCAGCAGCAACGACAGGGTAAACACTGAAGCTTTCTTT
TRBD1,NA,TRBJ1-4,TRBV2,CASIGTGAEKLFF,TGTGCCAGCATCGGGACAGGGGCGGAAAAACTGTTTTTT
TRBD2,NA,TRBJ2-1,TRBV28,CASNESGASGRVGEQFF,TGTGCCAGCAACGAATCCGGGGCTAGCGGGAGGGTAGGTGAGCAGTTCTTC
TRBD2,NA,TRBJ2-1,TRBV13,CASSSRTRGTYNEQFF,TGTGCCAGCAGCTCCCGGACTAGGGGTACCTACAATGAGCAGTTCTTC
TRBD2,NA,TRBJ2-2,TRBV19,CASATSGDTGELFF,TGTGCCAGTGCAACTAGCGGGGACACCGGGGAGCTGTTTTTT